The 26 T cell receptor beta chains reported below all come from one sample, sequenced in a study of T cells after yellow fever vaccination. MiXCR, applied by TCRdb to the 5' RACE reads, yields one record per CDR3 protein. The repertoire holds 600,000 to 750,000 distinct CDR3 sequences, with 12% as singletons. Material: PBMCs, obtained on the day of the yellow fever booster vaccination. The origin of the receptors is a man aged 30-40 years who received the YFV17D yellow fever vaccine.

This clonotype was observed a single time. CDR3 nucleotide sequence: TGTGCCAGCAGCTTAGAGGCGGGAGATGACTACGAGCAGTACTTC. It encodes CASSLEAGDDYEQYF. The rearrangement uses TRBV7-6 and TRBJ2-7; TRBD2 matches at 7 bases. Germline CDR1 SGHVS, CDR2 FNYEAQ. CDR3 length: 15 residues. With V trimmed by 1 base and J by 3 bases, 6 bases remained unmatched.

The chain couples TRBV25-1 to TRBJ2-3; no definite D call. The V and J ends lost 1 base and 6 bases respectively, with 11 bases between them. The germline V gene has CDR1 MGHDK and CDR2 SYGVNS. This CDR3 has 14 amino acids. The CDR3 reads CASSESSSLDTQYF. DNA of the CDR3: TGTGCCAGCAGTGAATCGTCGAGTTTGGATACGCAGTATTTT.

This clonotype was counted between two and nine times. V usage is TRBV14 and J usage is TRBJ2-4, with D perhaps TRBD2 (6 bases). Looked up from germline, CDR1 is SGHDN and CDR2 is FVKESK. CDR3 length equals 13 residues. V was clipped by 1 base and J by 9 bases, with 10 bases between them. The CDR3 sequence is CASSQAGVTIQYF. The CDR3 DNA follows: TGTGCCAGCAGCCAAGCGGGAGTAACCATTCAGTACTTC.

This clonotype was counted a few times. J is TRBJ2-1 and V is TRBV9; 7 bases map to TRBD2. Looked up from germline, CDR1 is SGDLS and CDR2 is YYNGEE. CDR3 length equals 19 residues. Germline trimming cut 4 bases from V and 4 bases from J; bases unmatched to any gene: 20. The CDR3 bases are TGTGCCAGCAGCCAGACTCCCTTGGCGGGGGACCTATTATACAATGAGCAGTTCTTC. Amino acid sequence: CASSQTPLAGDLLYNEQFF.

V gene TRBV14 combines with J gene TRBJ2-3, with 8 bases fitting TRBD1. V trimming: 6 bases; J trimming: 2 bases; junction bases outside the gene matches: 7. This CDR3 spans 15 amino acids. Germline values: CDR1 SGHDN, CDR2 FVKESK. DNA of the CDR3: TGTGCCAGCAGTTATCGACAGGGGCCCACAGATACGCAGTATTTT. The encoded protein is CASSYRQGPTDTQYF.

This clonotype showed up just a few times. The chain employs TRBV6-2 or TRBV6-3 and TRBJ2-1; the match to TRBD2 covers 11 bases. The V segment lost 0 bases and the J segment 6 bases; nucleotides outside the gene matches: 16. CDR3 size: 20 residues. The germline CDR1 and CDR2 sequences are MNHEY and SVGEGT. The CDR3 here is CASSYSIAGGPGPVGNEQFF. The CDR3, as DNA: TGTGCCAGCAGTTACTCTATAGCGGGAGGGCCGGGACCGGTAGGCAATGAGCAGTTCTTC.

This clonotype was detected a few times. Here the CDR3 DNA reads TGTGCCAGCAGCCCGAGGACGACAGGAAGCAACGAGCAGTACTTC. It yields the protein CASSPRTTGSNEQYF. V is TRBV7-9 and J is TRBJ2-7, with a tentative D call TRBD1 (6 bases). The ends were cut back, 5 bases at V and 5 bases at J, with 19 bases in the middle. In germline, CDR1 is SEHNR, CDR2 FQNEAQ (reference sequence). The CDR3 is 15 amino acids.

This chain links TRBV3-1 with TRBJ2-7; D gene uncertain. The CDR3 covers 14 residues. Germline CDR1 LGHDT, CDR2 YNNKEL (reference sequence). With 3 bases removed from V and 1 base from J, the gap between germline ends came to 10 bases. The CDR3 nucleotides are TGTGCCAGCAGCCAGGGTCCGGAATCCTACGAGCAGTACTTC. It specifies CASSQGPESYEQYF.

This chain uses TRBV7-3 with TRBJ2-3; 8 bases match TRBD2. The CDR3 has 14 amino acids. V lost 2 bases to trimming and J lost 5 bases; unmatched junction nucleotides: 3. The V gene's germline CDR1 is SGHTA and CDR2 FQGTGA. CDR3 protein: CASSLGTRGDTQYF. In DNA form, the CDR3 reads TGTGCCAGCAGCTTAGGGACTAGAGGAGATACGCAGTATTTT.

This clonotype was seen a handful of times. In DNA, the CDR3 is TGCAGCGTTGATACTCTGGGACTAGCGGACAACACCGGGGAGCTGTTTTTT. Amino acids: CSVDTLGLADNTGELFF. The chain employs TRBV29-1 and TRBJ2-2; the match to TRBD2 covers 11 bases. The germline V gene has CDR1 SQVTM and CDR2 ANQGSEA. V lost 3 bases and J lost 2; bases outside the gene matches: 8. The CDR3 totals 17 residues.

The V gene is TRBV12-3 or TRBV12-4, the J gene TRBJ2-1; 9 bases map to TRBD2. The CDR3 totals 16 residues. Germline trimming cut 2 bases from V and 3 bases from J; bases unmatched to any gene: 5. This CDR3 reads CASSLSAGGIYNEQFF. The DNA of the CDR3 is TGTGCCAGCAGTTTATCGGCGGGAGGGATCTACAATGAGCAGTTCTTC.

This chain uses TRBV5-1 with TRBJ2-5; 11 bases agree with TRBD2. With 5 bases clipped from V and 3 bases from J, the junction kept 6 bases outside the gene matches. The CDR3 consists of 15 residues. Germline V gene sequence: CDR1 SGHRS, CDR2 YFSETQ. The CDR3 DNA follows: TGCGCCAGCAGGACTGGGACTAGCGGAAAAGAGACCCAGTACTTC. Encoded protein: CASRTGTSGKETQYF.

The sample holds a few counts of this clonotype. The chain couples TRBV20-1 to TRBJ2-1, with 13 bases fitting TRBD2. Per the germline V gene, CDR1 is DFQATT and CDR2 is SNEGSKA (reference sequence). V shed 3 bases, J shed 0 bases, and the junction held 8 bases outside the gene matches. The CDR3 is 18 amino acids. The CDR3 region is CSARQLAGGMSSYNEQFF. CDR3 DNA sequence: TGCAGTGCTAGGCAACTAGCGGGAGGGATGAGCTCCTACAATGAGCAGTTCTTC.

This sequence joins TRBV20-1 and TRBJ2-3, with 11 bases that match TRBD2. The CDR3 runs 12 residues. CDR1 DFQATT and CDR2 SNEGSKA come from the germline V gene (reference sequence). With V trimmed by 0 bases and J by 13 bases, 3 bases remained unmatched. CDR3 protein: CSARDFSGREYF. The CDR3 bases are TGCAGTGCTAGAGATTTTAGCGGGAGGGAGTATTTT.

The table lists this clonotype with a few counts. This chain uses TRBV7-9 with TRBJ2-7, with TRBD1 identical over 9 bases. Germline values: CDR1 SEHNR, CDR2 FQNEAQ (reference sequence). The CDR3 sequence is 14 residues long. Trimming took 7 bases from V and 1 from J; bases not matched to a gene: 5. The CDR3 is CASTRTGESYEQYF. Here the CDR3 DNA reads TGTGCCAGCACCCGGACAGGGGAGTCCTACGAGCAGTACTTC.

This clonotype was seen more than once but under ten times. The chain employs TRBV4-2 and TRBJ2-7; no firm D call. The germline CDR1 and CDR2 sequences are LGHNA and YNFKEQ. This CDR3 spans 16 amino acids. V lost 6 bases to trimming and J lost 2 bases, with 20 bases between them. The chain's CDR3 is CASSPRLPALPYEQYF. CDR3 coding DNA: TGTGCCAGCAGTCCTCGACTCCCGGCCCTTCCCTACGAGCAGTACTTC.

This rearrangement joins TRBV6-5 to TRBJ2-1, with 7 positions matching TRBD2. The J segment lost 1 base and the V segment lost 4 bases, leaving 4 bases of the junction unmatched. From germline, CDR1 is MNHEY and CDR2 SVGAGI. This CDR3 has 15 amino acids. CDR3 region: CASSLTSVSYNEQFF. In DNA form, the CDR3 reads TGTGCCAGCAGTTTAACTAGCGTATCCTACAATGAGCAGTTCTTC.

This clonotype has a handful of counts. The rearrangement uses TRBV5-6 and TRBJ2-1, with 7 positions matching TRBD1. The V segment lost 3 bases and the J segment 4 bases; nucleotides outside the gene matches: 7. The CDR3 has 15 amino acids. The germline V gene encodes CDR1 SGHDT and CDR2 YYEEEE. The CDR3: CASSSRDSTYNEQFF. CDR3 nucleotides: TGTGCCAGCAGCTCCCGGGACAGCACTTACAATGAGCAGTTCTTC.

This clonotype has a handful of counts. This chain connects TRBV12-3 or TRBV12-4 to TRBJ2-7; tentatively, D is TRBD2 (6 bases). Deletions cut 5 bases from V and 2 bases from J, with 13 bases between. This CDR3 has 14 residues. The CDR3 nucleotides are TGTGCCAGCAGTCTGGGCGGGGCTACCTACGAGCAGTACTTC. Translated: CASSLGGATYEQYF.

This clonotype has a single count. The V gene is TRBV23-1, the J gene TRBJ2-7; D uncertain. TRBV23-1 is annotated as an ORF whose role is uncertain. This CDR3 is built from 15 residues. V lost 2 bases, J lost 2 bases, and 13 bases lay in between. Written as DNA, the CDR3 is TGCGCCAGCAGTCAACATTTTGCTGGCCCCTACGAGCAGTACTTC. Protein product: CASSQHFAGPYEQYF.

The table lists this clonotype with a few counts. This chain links TRBV5-4 with TRBJ2-3; maybe TRBD2 (6 bases). The CDR3 covers 14 residues. Per germline, CDR1 SGHNT and CDR2 YYREEE (reference sequence). V was trimmed by 4 bases and J by 3 bases, leaving 12 bases between them. The CDR3 protein is CASSGRPGTDTQYF. In DNA form, the CDR3 reads TGTGCCAGCAGCGGGAGGCCGGGGACAGATACGCAGTATTTT.

There are a few counts of this clonotype. V gene TRBV20-1 combines with J gene TRBJ2-5; 8 nucleotides line up with TRBD2. CDR3 length equals 14 residues. Germline V CDR1 and CDR2: DFQATT, SNEGSKA (reference sequence). J lost 2 bases, V lost 3 bases, and 5 bases had no gene match. CDR3 sequence: CSARRAGVQETQYF. In DNA form, the CDR3 reads TGCAGTGCTAGGAGAGCGGGAGTACAAGAGACCCAGTACTTC.

This clonotype was counted a few times. The chain has TRBV7-8 and TRBJ1-4, with TRBD1 as a possible D gene (5 bases). Deletions cut 0 bases from V and 0 bases from J, with 11 bases between. CDR1 and CDR2 from the germline V gene are SGHVS and FQNEAQ. This CDR3 region has 17 residues. This CDR3 is CASSLADPGSTNEKLFF. The CDR3 DNA reads TGTGCCAGCAGCTTAGCGGATCCAGGGTCAACTAATGAAAAACTGTTTTTT.

V usage is TRBV7-9 and J usage is TRBJ2-1; 7 bases are a match to TRBD2. The CDR3 is 15 residues long. The germline gives CDR1 SEHNR, CDR2 FQNEAQ (reference sequence). Unmatched junction bases numbered 6, after V lost 5 bases and J lost 2 bases. DNA of the CDR3: TGTGCCAGCAGCCTGAGCGGGGTTGCCTACAATGAGCAGTTCTTC. Translating it yields CASSLSGVAYNEQFF. The full variable domain, its missing parts supplied by reference TRBV7-9 and TRBJ2-1, is DTGVSQNPRHKITKRGQNVTFRCDPISEHNRLYWYRQTLGQGPEFLTYFQNEAQLEKSRLLSDRFSAERPKGSFSTLEIQRTEQGDSAMYLCASSLSGVAYNEQFFGPGTRLTVL.

The chain is built from TRBV20-1 and TRBJ2-5; tentative D call: TRBD1 (6 bases). Germline values: CDR1 DFQATT, CDR2 SNEGSKA (reference sequence). V was pared by 5 bases and J by 5 bases, with 12 bases between. The CDR3 has 12 amino acids. CDR3 DNA sequence: TGCAGTGCTCAGGGGATTGCGGAGACCCAGTACTTC. Its translation: CSAQGIAETQYF.

This clonotype was counted between two and nine times. The V call is TRBV18, the J call TRBJ1-4; D unresolved. V lost 3 bases to trimming and J lost 0 bases, with 14 bases between them. Germline V lookup: CDR1 KGHSH, CDR2 LQKENI. The CDR3 runs to 17 residues. The CDR3 nucleotides read TGTGCCAGCTCACCCCCCCCGGCGGGAGCAACTAATGAAAAACTGTTTTTT. Translated, it gives CASSPPPAGATNEKLFF.